This entry concerns a single T cell receptor beta chain. Its antigen is still unknown. Within one base of it there is no much larger clone, and no base qualities were kept. At one collaborating source in Seattle, patients were enrolled during active infection and were followed longitudinally through the course of disease. Each collaborating institution followed its own protocols to collect whole blood in K2EDTA tubes. For TCRbeta analysis, collaborators shipped samples in one of three forms: frozen whole blood, isolated PBMCs, or DNA extracted from either of those sample types. The immunoSEQ Assay, a bias-controlled multiplex PCR, was used to amplify TCRbeta CDR3 regions from genomic DNA. The authors' analysis ran thus. Within the assay, amplification of reference gene primers was used to estimate how many nucleated cells each sample contained. Sequence reads were collapsed and filtered to measure the absolute abundance of every unique TCRbeta CDR3 rearrangement. For each sample, productive Simpson clonality was calculated as the square root of Simpson's diversity index over productive rearrangements. TCRdb re-hosts the immuneACCESS table, in-frame sequences only. Its copies lack some clones; in the studies checked, an unresolved V gene accounts for under half of them, and the cause for the rest is not known. That table supplies the V and J calls and clone size; D and trimming were determined from the DNA. The sample table holds 200,000 to 250,000 clones, of which approximately 85% were seen once. The ten largest clones capture approximately 5.2% of the sample.

The data derive from a study of blood T cell repertoires in COVID-19 (dated by TCRdb to the early 2020s). Regarding the complete study: The collaborator samples originated in the United States, Italy and Spain and spanned the acute and convalescent phases of COVID-19. A de-identified subject ID, COVID-19 status, age in years and sex were almost always included in the sample metadata. Where available, HLA class I and class II types were taken from metadata supplied by the sample provider and were not determined by assay-based typing. The repertoires were made available in a free public database intended to serve as a resource for research on the immune response to SARS-CoV-2. The prospective study material was composed of cDNA or gDNA derived from T cells, B-cell-depleted T cells, or PBMCs. Samples were obtained from the ongoing ImmuneRACE study (first 160 participants) and from about 1,300 subjects provided by 6 global collaborators. The dataset comprised deeply sampled blood TCRbeta repertoires from subjects exposed to, actively infected with, or recovered from COVID-19.

CDR1 and CDR2, per the germline V gene, are SGHAT and FQNNGV. CDR3 length: 16 amino acids, cysteine to phenylalanine. The sequence is cut down to CDR3 DNA, 48 bases in frame from base 1. Clipping removes 3 bases from V and 9 bases from J, with 12 as the unmatched junction base count. Findings and caveats that apply to the study as a whole: How much clinical and demographic metadata was included differed by source and by participant, and the metadata was provided uncurated.

This sequence uses TRBV11-2 and TRBJ2-1; 9 bases in the junction line up with TRBD2. Source material: peripheral blood. This receptor was taken from an older woman with COVID-19, enrolled during active disease. For the CDR3, the sequence is CASSLGLAGGPIEQFF. In nucleotides, the sequence is TGTGCCAGCAGCTTGGGTCTGGCGGGAGGGCCGATTGAGCAGTTCTTC.